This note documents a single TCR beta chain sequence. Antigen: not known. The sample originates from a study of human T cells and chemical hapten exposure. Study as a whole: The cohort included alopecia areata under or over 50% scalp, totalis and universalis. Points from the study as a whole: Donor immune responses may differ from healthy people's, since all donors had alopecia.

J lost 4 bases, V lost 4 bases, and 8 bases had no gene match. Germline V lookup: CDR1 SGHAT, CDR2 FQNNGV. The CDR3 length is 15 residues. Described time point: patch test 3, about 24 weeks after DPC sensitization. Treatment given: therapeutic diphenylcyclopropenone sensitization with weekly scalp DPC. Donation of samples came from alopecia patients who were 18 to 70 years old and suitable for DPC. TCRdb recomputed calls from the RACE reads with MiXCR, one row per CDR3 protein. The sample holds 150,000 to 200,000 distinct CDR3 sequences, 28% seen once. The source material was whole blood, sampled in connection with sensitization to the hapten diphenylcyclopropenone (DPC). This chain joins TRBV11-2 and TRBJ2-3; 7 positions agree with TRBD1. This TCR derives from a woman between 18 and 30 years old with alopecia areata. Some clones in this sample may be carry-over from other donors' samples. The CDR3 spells CASSYPTGLADTQYF. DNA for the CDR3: TGTGCCAGCAGCTACCCGACAGGGTTGGCAGATACGCAGTATTTT.